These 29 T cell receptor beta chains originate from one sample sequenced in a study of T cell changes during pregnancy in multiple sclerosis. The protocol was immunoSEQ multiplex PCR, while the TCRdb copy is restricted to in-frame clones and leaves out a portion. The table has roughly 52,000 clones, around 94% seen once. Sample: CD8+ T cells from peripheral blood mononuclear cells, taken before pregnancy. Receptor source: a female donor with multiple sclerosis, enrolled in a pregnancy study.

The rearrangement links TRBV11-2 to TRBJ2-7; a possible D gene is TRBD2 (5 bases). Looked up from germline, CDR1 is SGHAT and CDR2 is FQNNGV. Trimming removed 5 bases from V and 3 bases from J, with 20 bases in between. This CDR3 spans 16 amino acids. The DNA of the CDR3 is TGTGCCAGCAGCCGACTTCGAGGGTCTTTATTCTACGAGCAGTACTTC. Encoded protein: CASSRLRGSLFYEQYF.

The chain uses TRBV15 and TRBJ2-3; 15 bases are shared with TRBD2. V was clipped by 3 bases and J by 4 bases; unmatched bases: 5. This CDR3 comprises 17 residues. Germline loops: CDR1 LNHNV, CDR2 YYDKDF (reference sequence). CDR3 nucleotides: TGTGCCACCAGCAGCCGGACTAGCGGGAGGGGGGCAGATACGCAGTATTTT. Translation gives CATSSRTSGRGADTQYF.

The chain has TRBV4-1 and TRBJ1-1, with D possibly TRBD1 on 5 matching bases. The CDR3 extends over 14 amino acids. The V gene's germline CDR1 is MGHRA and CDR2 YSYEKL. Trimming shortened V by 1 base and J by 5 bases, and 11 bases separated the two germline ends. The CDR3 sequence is CASSQAQGGTEAFF. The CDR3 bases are TGCGCCAGCAGCCAAGCCCAGGGAGGTACTGAAGCTTTCTTT.

In DNA form, the CDR3 reads TGTGCCAGCAGCTTAAGATTGGTAGATGAGCAGTTCTTC. Its protein is CASSLRLVDEQFF. The V gene is TRBV7-9, the J gene TRBJ2-1; D call uncertain. This CDR3 is built from 13 residues. Germline V gene data show CDR1 as SEHNR and CDR2 as FQNEAQ (reference sequence). The V end was cut by 2 bases, the J end by 8 bases, with 10 bases between.

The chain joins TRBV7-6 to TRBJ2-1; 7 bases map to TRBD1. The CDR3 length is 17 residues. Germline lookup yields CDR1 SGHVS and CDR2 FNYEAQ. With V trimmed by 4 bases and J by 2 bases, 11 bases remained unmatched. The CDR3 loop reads CASSSPTQGIAYNEQFF. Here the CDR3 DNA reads TGTGCCAGCAGCTCGCCCACACAGGGGATTGCCTACAATGAGCAGTTCTTC.

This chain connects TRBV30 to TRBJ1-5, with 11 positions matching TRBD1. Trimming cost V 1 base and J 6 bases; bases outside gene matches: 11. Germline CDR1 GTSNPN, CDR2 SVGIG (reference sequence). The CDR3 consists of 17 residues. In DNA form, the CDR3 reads TGTGCCTGGAGTGGGTCTCCCGGGACAGGGGGAAGTCAGCCCCAGCATTTT. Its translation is CAWSGSPGTGGSQPQHF.

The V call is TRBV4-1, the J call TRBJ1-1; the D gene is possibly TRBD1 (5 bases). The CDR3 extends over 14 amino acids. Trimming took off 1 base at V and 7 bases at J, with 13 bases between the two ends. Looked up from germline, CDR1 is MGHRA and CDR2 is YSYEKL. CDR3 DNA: TGCGCCAGCAGCCAAGGATTAGGGGAGGATGAAGCTTTCTTT. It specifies CASSQGLGEDEAFF.

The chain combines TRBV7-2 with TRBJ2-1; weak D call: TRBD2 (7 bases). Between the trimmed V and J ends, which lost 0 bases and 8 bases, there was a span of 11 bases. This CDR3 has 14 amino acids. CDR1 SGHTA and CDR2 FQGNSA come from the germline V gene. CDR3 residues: CASSLAGGGHEQFF. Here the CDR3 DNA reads TGTGCCAGCAGCTTAGCGGGGGGGGGCCATGAGCAGTTCTTC.

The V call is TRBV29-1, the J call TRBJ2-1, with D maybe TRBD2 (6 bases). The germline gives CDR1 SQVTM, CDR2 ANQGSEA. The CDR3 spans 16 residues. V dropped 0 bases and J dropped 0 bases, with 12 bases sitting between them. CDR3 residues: CSVEDMDGSSYNEQFF. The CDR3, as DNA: TGCAGCGTTGAAGATATGGACGGGAGCTCCTACAATGAGCAGTTCTTC.

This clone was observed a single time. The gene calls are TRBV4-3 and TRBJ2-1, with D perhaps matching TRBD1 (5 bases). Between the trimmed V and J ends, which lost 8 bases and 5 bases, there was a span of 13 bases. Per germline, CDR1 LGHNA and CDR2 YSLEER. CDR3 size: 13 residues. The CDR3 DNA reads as TGCGCCAGCGGGAAGACAGCGAACAATGAGCAGTTCTTC. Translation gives CASGKTANNEQFF.

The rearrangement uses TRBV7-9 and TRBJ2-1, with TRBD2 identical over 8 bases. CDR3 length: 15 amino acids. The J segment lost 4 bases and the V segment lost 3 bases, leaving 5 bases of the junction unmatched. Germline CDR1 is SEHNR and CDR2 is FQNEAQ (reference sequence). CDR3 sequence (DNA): TGTGCCAGCAGCTTCTCGGGAGGGCGATACAATGAGCAGTTCTTC. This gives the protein CASSFSGGRYNEQFF.

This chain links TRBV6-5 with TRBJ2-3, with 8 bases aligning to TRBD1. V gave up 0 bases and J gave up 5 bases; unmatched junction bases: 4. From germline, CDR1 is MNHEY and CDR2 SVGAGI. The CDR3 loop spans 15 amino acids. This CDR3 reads CASSYSTGAGDTQYF. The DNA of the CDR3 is TGTGCCAGCAGTTACTCGACAGGGGCGGGAGATACGCAGTATTTT.

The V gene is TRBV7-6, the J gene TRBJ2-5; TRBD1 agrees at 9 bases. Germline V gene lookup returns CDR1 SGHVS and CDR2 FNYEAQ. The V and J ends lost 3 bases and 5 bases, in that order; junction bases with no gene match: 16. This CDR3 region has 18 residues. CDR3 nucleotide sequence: TGTGCCAGCAGCTTCCTCCCCACGGACAGGGGATTGGGGGAGACCCAGTACTTC. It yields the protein CASSFLPTDRGLGETQYF.

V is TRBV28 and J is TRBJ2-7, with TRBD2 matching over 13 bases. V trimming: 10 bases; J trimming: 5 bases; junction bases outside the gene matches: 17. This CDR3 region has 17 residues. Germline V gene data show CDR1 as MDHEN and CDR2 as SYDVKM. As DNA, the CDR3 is TGTGCCACCCGACCGACCCCACTAGCGGGAGGGAGGAACGAGCAGTACTTC. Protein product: CATRPTPLAGGRNEQYF.

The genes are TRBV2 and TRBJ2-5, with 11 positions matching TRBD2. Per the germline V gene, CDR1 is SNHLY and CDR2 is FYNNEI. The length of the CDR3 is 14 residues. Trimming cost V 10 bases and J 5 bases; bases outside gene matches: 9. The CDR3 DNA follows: TGTGCCATCATGACTAGCGGGACACGGGAGACCCAGTACTTC. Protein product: CAIMTSGTRETQYF. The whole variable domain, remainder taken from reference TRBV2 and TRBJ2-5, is EPEVTQTPSHQVTQMGQEVILRCVPISNHLYFYWYRQILGQKVEFLVSFYNNEISEKSEIFDDQFSVERPDGSNFTLKIRSTKLEDSAMYFCAIMTSGTRETQYFGPGTRLLVL.

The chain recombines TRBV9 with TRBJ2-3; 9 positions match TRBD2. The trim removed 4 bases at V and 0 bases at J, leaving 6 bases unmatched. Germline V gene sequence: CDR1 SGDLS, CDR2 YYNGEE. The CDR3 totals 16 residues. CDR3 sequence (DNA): TGTGCCAGCAGCCCCCGACTAGCGGATAGCACAGATACGCAGTATTTT. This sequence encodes CASSPRLADSTDTQYF.

CDR3 sequence reads: CHERLTGQKSSEAFF. The CDR3 DNA follows: TGCCACGAGAGATTAACGGGACAAAAAAGTTCTGAAGCTTTCTTT. The chain couples TRBV29-1 to TRBJ1-1; D perhaps matches TRBD1 (6 bases). Germline V gene lookup returns CDR1 SQVTM and CDR2 ANQGSEA. The CDR3 runs to 15 residues.

This CDR3 reads CATSRDSNTGVGNQPQHF. In nucleotides, the CDR3 is TGTGCCACCAGCAGAGATTCCAACACAGGGGTAGGCAATCAGCCCCAGCATTTT. The gene calls are TRBV15 and TRBJ1-5; the match to TRBD1 covers 7 bases. V shed 0 bases, J shed 2 bases, and the junction held 10 bases outside the gene matches. Germline V gives CDR1 LNHNV, CDR2 YYDKDF (reference sequence). The CDR3 spans 18 residues. The variable domain in full, completed from reference TRBV15 and TRBJ1-5, reads DAMVIQNPRYQVTQFGKPVTLSCSQTLNHNVMYWYQQKSSQAPKLLFHYYDKDFNNEADTPDNFQSRRPNTSFCFLDIRSPGLGDTAMYLCATSRDSNTGVGNQPQHFGDGTRLSIL.

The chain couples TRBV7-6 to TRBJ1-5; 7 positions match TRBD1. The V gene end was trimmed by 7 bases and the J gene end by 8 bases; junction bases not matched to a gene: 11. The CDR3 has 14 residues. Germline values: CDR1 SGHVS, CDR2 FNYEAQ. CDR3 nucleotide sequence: TGTGCCAGCAACTCTCCGGGGACAGCCGAGCCCCAGCATTTT. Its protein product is CASNSPGTAEPQHF.

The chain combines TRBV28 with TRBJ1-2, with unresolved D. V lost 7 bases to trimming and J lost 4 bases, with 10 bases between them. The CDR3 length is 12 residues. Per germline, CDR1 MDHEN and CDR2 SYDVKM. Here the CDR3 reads CASTEGPYGYTF. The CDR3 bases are TGTGCCAGCACGGAGGGCCCCTATGGCTACACCTTC.

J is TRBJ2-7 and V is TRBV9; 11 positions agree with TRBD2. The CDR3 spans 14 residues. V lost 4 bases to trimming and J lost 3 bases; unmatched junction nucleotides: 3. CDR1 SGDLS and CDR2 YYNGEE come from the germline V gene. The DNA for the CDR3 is TGTGCCAGCAGCATAACTAGCGGGAGCTACGAGCAGTACTTC. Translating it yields CASSITSGSYEQYF. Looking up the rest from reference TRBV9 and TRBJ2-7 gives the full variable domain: DSGVTQTPKHLITATGQRVTLRCSPRSGDLSVYWYQQSLDQGLQFLIQYYNGEERAKGNILERFSAQQFPDLHSELNLSSLELGDSALYFCASSITSGSYEQYFGPGTRLTVT.

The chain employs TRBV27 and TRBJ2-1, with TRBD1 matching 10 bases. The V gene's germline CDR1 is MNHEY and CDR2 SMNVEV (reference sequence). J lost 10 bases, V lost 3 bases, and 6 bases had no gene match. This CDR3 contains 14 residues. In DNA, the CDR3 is TGTGCCAGCAGTTTCGAGACAGGGGGCAGGGAGCAGTTCTTC. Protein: CASSFETGGREQFF.

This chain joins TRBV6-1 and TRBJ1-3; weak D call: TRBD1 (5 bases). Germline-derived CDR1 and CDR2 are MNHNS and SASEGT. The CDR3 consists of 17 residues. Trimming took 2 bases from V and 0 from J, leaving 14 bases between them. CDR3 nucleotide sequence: TGTGCCAGCAGTGAATCCACAATAGACAGCTCTGGAAACACCATATATTTT. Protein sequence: CASSESTIDSSGNTIYF.

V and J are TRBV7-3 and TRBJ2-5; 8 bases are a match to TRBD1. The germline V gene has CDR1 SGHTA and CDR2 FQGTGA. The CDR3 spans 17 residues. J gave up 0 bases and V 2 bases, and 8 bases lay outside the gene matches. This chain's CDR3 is CASSLPRQGKYQETQYF. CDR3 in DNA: TGTGCCAGCAGCTTACCCAGACAGGGGAAGTACCAAGAGACCCAGTACTTC.

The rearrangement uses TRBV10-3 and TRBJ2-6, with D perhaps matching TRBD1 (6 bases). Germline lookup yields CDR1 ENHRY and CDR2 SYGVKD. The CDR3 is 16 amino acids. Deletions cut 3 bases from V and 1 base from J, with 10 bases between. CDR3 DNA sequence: TGTGCCATCAGTGATCCACAGGGATCTGGGGCCAACGTCCTGACTTTC. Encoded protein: CAISDPQGSGANVLTF.

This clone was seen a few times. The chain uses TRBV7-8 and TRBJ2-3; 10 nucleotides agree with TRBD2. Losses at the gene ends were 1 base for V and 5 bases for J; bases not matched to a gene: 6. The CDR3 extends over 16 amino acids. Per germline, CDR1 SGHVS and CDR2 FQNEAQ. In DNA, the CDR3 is TGTGCCAGCAGCTTAGTGGTCCCTAGCGGGAGAGATACGCAGTATTTT. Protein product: CASSLVVPSGRDTQYF.

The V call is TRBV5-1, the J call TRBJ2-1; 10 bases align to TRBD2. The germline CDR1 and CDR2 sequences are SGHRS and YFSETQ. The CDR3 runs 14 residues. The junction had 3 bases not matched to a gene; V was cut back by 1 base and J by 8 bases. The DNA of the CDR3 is TGCGCCAGCAGCTTGCAGCGGGAGGGCTATGAGCAGTTCTTC. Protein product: CASSLQREGYEQFF.

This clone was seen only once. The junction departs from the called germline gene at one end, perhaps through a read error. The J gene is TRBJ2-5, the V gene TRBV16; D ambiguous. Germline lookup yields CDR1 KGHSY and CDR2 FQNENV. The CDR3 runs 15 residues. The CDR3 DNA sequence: TGTGCCAGCACCCAACTCGCGATGGCGGAAGAGACCCAGTACTTC. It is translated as CASTQLAMAEETQYF.

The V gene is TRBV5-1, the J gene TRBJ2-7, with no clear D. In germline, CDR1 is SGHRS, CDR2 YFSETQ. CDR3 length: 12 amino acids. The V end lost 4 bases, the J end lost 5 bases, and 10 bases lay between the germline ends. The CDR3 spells CASSHSRNEQYF. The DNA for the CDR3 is TGCGCCAGCAGCCACAGCCGAAACGAGCAGTACTTC.